These 16 T cell receptor beta chains share one sample of origin, sequenced in a study of shared clonotypes between healthy human individuals. Cells designated naive CD8 were CD45RO-negative and were positively selected for CCR7, with terminally differentiated effector memory CD45RA+ cells excluded. The table came from immunoSEQ multiplex PCR; TCRdb's copy has only in-frame clones and leaves some out. The data contain approximately 1.9 million clones, just over 90% of them singletons. The material sequenced was naive CD8+ T cells from PBMCs. These receptors were obtained from a man between 18 and 35 years old in good health. Some clones in this sample may be carry-over from other donors' samples.

A single count supports this clone. The J gene is TRBJ2-2, the V gene TRBV7-9, with 9 bases matching TRBD1. Germline V gene data show CDR1 as SEHNR and CDR2 as FQNEAQ (reference sequence). This CDR3 spans 17 amino acids. Trimming took 5 bases from V and 3 from J; bases not matched to a gene: 10. The CDR3 nucleotides are TGTGCCAGCAGCACCGACTTCGACAGGGGGTACACCGGGGAGCTGTTTTTT. Protein product: CASSTDFDRGYTGELFF.

The rearrangement joins TRBV27 to TRBJ1-1; no clear D gene. The CDR3 runs 13 residues. V lost 6 bases to trimming and J lost 1 base, with 9 bases between them. Germline lookup yields CDR1 MNHEY and CDR2 SMNVEV (reference sequence). The chain's CDR3 is CASSLNKNTEAFF. The CDR3 DNA reads TGTGCCAGCAGCCTCAACAAGAACACTGAAGCTTTCTTT.

This clone has just one count. The chain links TRBV7-8 to TRBJ2-1, with TRBD1 identical over 7 bases. V dropped 1 base and J dropped 10; count of bases not matched to a gene: 13. Germline V CDR1 and CDR2: SGHVS, FQNEAQ. CDR3 length equals 16 residues. CDR3 loop: CASSLVRAPARGEQFF. The CDR3 nucleotides read TGTGCCAGCAGCTTAGTGAGGGCGCCCGCCAGGGGGGAGCAGTTCTTC.

The rearrangement joins TRBV28 to TRBJ2-2; the D is unclear. The V end lost 3 bases, the J end lost 0 bases, and 8 bases lay between the germline ends. Germline V gives CDR1 MDHEN, CDR2 SYDVKM. This CDR3 region has 15 residues. As DNA, the CDR3 is TGTGCCAGCAGTTTGGCAAGAACGAACACCGGGGAGCTGTTTTTT. Protein product: CASSLARTNTGELFF.

This chain links TRBV29-1 with TRBJ1-1; no reliable D call. Trimming removed 6 bases from V and 6 bases from J, with 11 bases in between. Per the germline V gene, CDR1 is SQVTM and CDR2 is ANQGSEA. The length of the CDR3 is 11 residues. CDR3 coding DNA: TGCAGCGTCTGTCTAGGCCCTGAAGCTTTCTTT. Its translation: CSVCLGPEAFF.

This CDR3 is CASSLIRIDRTDTQYF. In DNA form, the CDR3 reads TGTGCCAGCAGTTTGATCCGCATCGACCGCACAGATACGCAGTATTTT. The chain couples TRBV27 to TRBJ2-3; D not certain. CDR3 length equals 16 residues. Germline V gene sequence: CDR1 MNHEY, CDR2 SMNVEV (reference sequence). Trimming removed 3 bases at V and 1 base at J, with 14 bases between.

This chain uses TRBV6-1 with TRBJ1-1; the D gene is possibly TRBD1 (5 bases). The CDR3 extends over 16 amino acids. Germline values: CDR1 MNHNS, CDR2 SASEGT. Trimming took 2 bases from V and 6 from J, leaving 19 bases between them. CDR3 in DNA: TGTGCCAGCAGTGAAACGGGACTCCTATCCGGGCCTGAAGCTTTCTTT. Translation gives CASSETGLLSGPEAFF.

V gene TRBV9 combines with J gene TRBJ2-2; D gene unclear. Germline lookup yields CDR1 SGDLS and CDR2 YYNGEE. This CDR3 has 17 amino acids. The germline V and J ends were trimmed by 4 bases and 0 bases, with 16 bases remaining between them. DNA of the CDR3: TGTGCCAGCAGCCCCCTCGGACGAGCGACGAACACCGGGGAGCTGTTTTTT. Protein product: CASSPLGRATNTGELFF.

The chain joins TRBV28 to TRBJ2-5; 9 bases match TRBD2. The trim removed 1 base at V and 2 bases at J, leaving 2 bases unmatched. Germline V gene lookup returns CDR1 MDHEN and CDR2 SYDVKM. This CDR3 has 15 residues. The CDR3 nucleotides are TGTGCCAGCAGTTTATTGACTAGCGGACAAGAGACCCAGTACTTC. The encoded protein is CASSLLTSGQETQYF.

The rearrangement links TRBV9 to TRBJ2-1; D gene ambiguous. The length of the CDR3 is 12 residues. CDR1 and CDR2 from the germline V gene are SGDLS and YYNGEE. V was pared by 0 bases and J by 9 bases, with 7 bases between. CDR3: CASSVARGEQFF. CDR3 in DNA: TGTGCCAGCAGCGTAGCGCGTGGTGAGCAGTTCTTC.

Note on this clone: Other nucleotide sequences from this sample produce the same CDR3. J is TRBJ2-2 and V is TRBV7-3, with D unclear. Per the germline V gene, CDR1 is SGHTA and CDR2 is FQGTGA. V was pared by 3 bases and J by 4 bases, with 9 bases between. CDR3 length: 14 amino acids. The CDR3: CASSLNSGTGELFF. The CDR3, as DNA: TGTGCCAGCAGCTTGAACTCAGGCACCGGGGAGCTGTTTTTT.

This sequence joins TRBV10-3 and TRBJ1-2, with 7 bases aligning to TRBD1. The CDR3 spans 16 residues. CDR1 and CDR2 from the germline V gene are ENHRY and SYGVKD. With V trimmed by 4 bases and J by 4 bases, 12 bases remained unmatched. This chain's CDR3 is CAISGTPTGAGYGYTF. The CDR3 region has the DNA TGTGCCATCAGTGGGACGCCTACAGGGGCCGGCTATGGCTACACCTTC.

The sample holds one count of this clone. The chain joins TRBV30 to TRBJ2-7; D call uncertain. V was shortened by 0 bases and J by 5 bases, with 11 bases between the two germline ends. The length of the CDR3 is 13 residues. Looked up from germline, CDR1 is GTSNPN and CDR2 is SVGIG (reference sequence). The CDR3 reads CAWSVLSEDEQYF. As DNA, the CDR3 is TGTGCCTGGAGTGTACTTTCCGAGGACGAGCAGTACTTC. The full variable domain, completed using reference TRBV30 and TRBJ2-7, is SQTIHQWPATLVQPVGSPLSLECTVEGTSNPNLYWYRQAAGRGLQLLFYSVGIGQISSEVPQNLSASRPQDRQFILSSKKLLLSDSGFYLCAWSVLSEDEQYFGPGTRLTVT.

A word on this clone: Other nucleotide sequences from this sample produce the same CDR3. The J gene is TRBJ2-7, the V gene TRBV29-1; possibly TRBD1 for D (6 bases). The CDR3 has 12 residues. Germline values: CDR1 SQVTM, CDR2 ANQGSEA. V lost 3 bases and J 2 bases, leaving 8 bases between the germline ends. In nucleotides, the CDR3 is TGCAGCGTTGACAGGGGTCCCTACGAGCAGTACTTC. Protein product: CSVDRGPYEQYF.

This CDR3 reads CASSHRQGFDEQYF. For the CDR3, the DNA is TGTGCCAGCAGCCACCGGCAGGGCTTTGACGAGCAGTACTTC. The chain carries TRBV5-6 and TRBJ2-7; tentatively, D is TRBD1 (5 bases). Trimming took 4 bases from V and 5 from J, leaving 16 bases between them. Germline V gene sequence: CDR1 SGHDT, CDR2 YYEEEE. The CDR3 is 14 residues long. The whole variable domain, filled in from reference TRBV5-6 and TRBJ2-7, reads DAGVTQSPTHLIKTRGQQVTLRCSPKSGHDTVSWYQQALGQGPQFIFQYYEEEERQRGNFPDRFSGHQFPNYSSELNVNALLLGDSALYLCASSHRQGFDEQYFGPGTRLTVT.

The rearrangement uses TRBV2 and TRBJ1-1, with 10 bases lining up with TRBD1. Germline values: CDR1 SNHLY, CDR2 FYNNEI. CDR3 length: 16 amino acids. The J segment lost 0 bases and the V segment lost 6 bases, leaving 7 bases of the junction unmatched. The CDR3 sequence: CASRKDRGRLNTEAFF. CDR3 DNA sequence: TGTGCCAGCAGAAAAGACAGGGGGCGCTTGAACACTGAAGCTTTCTTT.